The sequence of this T cell receptor (beta chain) was determined in a study of T cell responses to AZD1222 COVID-19 vaccine. Comment on this clone: The antigen remains unidentified.

General study results and limits: In the spike-specific TCR repertoire, nearly half reportedly target unmutated variant regions.

The table came from immunoSEQ multiplex PCR; TCRdb's copy has only in-frame clones and leaves some out. Found here are approximately 50,000 clones, about 87% of them singletons; the top ten hold under 15%. Sequencing used peripheral blood, obtained on day 0 of AZD1222 vaccination. This clonotype originated in an adult in good health.

CDR3 DNA: TGTGCCAGCAGTTACTCGCGGACCTGGGTGGGGGAGCAGTACTTC. Translation gives CASSYSRTWVGEQYF. The V call is TRBV6-5, the J call TRBJ2-7; unclear D gene. Trimming took 0 bases from V and 7 from J, leaving 16 bases between them. Germline V CDR1 and CDR2: MNHEY, SVGAGI. The CDR3 is made up of 15 amino acids.